What follows are 28 T cell receptor beta chains derived from one specimen sequenced in a study of vaccination and CD4 T cells after COVID-19. With the Oncomine TCR Beta short-read assay, DNA from cultured CD4+ T cells was sequenced. TCRdb recomputed calls from the PCR reads with MiXCR, one row per CDR3 protein. Among several thousand distinct CDR3 sequences listed, about two thirds were seen once. The sample's treatment: approximately nine-day PBMC culture with coronavirus spike peptide pools or control peptides (ViraFEST assay). Researchers collected the unexposed donor's CD4+ T cells before the COVID-19 pandemic (2011-2018). These TCRs' antigens remain unknown. Sequenced material: CD4+ T cells from blood, cultured in vitro. These receptors originate from a human donor in good health.

The chain joins TRBV6-1 to TRBJ1-2; tentatively, D is TRBD1 (6 bases). Trimming removed 5 bases from V and 6 bases from J, with 13 bases in between. The V gene's germline CDR1 is MNHNS and CDR2 SASEGT. This CDR3 comprises 13 residues. The CDR3 sequence: CASSRGQGNGYTF. The CDR3 DNA follows: TGTGCCAGCAGTAGAGGGCAGGGGAATGGCTACACCTTC.

The genes are TRBV29-1 and TRBJ1-2; a weak D match, TRBD1 (6 bases). The CDR3 is 13 residues long. Looked up from germline, CDR1 is SQVTM and CDR2 is ANQGSEA. Trimming removed 6 bases at V and 0 bases at J, with 11 bases between. CDR3 nucleotide sequence: TGCAGCGTATCAGACAGGACTAACTATGGCTACACCTTC. It is translated as CSVSDRTNYGYTF.

This clonotype turned up a few times. The V gene is TRBV29-1, the J gene TRBJ2-5; tentatively, D is TRBD1 (6 bases). Trimming shortened V by 6 bases and J by 4 bases, and 6 bases separated the two germline ends. CDR1 is SQVTM, CDR2 ANQGSEA, per germline. The CDR3 is 10 amino acids. CDR3 sequence reads: CSVGGETQYF. CDR3 bases: TGCAGCGTAGGGGGAGAGACCCAGTACTTC.

The chain has TRBV20-1 and TRBJ1-5; a weak D match, TRBD1 (5 bases). The ends were cut back, 3 bases at V and 4 bases at J, with 10 bases in the middle. Germline values: CDR1 DFQATT, CDR2 SNEGSKA (reference sequence). The CDR3 extends over 13 amino acids. CDR3 nucleotide sequence: TGCAGTGCTAGGGTGGCAGGGAATCAGCCCCAGCATTTT. Protein product: CSARVAGNQPQHF.

The genes are TRBV19 and TRBJ1-5, with D perhaps TRBD1 (5 bases). This CDR3 is built from 15 residues. Germline values: CDR1 LNHDA, CDR2 SQIVND (reference sequence). The V end lost 7 bases, the J end lost 3 bases, and 16 bases lay between the germline ends. The CDR3 sequence: CASKDRGGDNQPQHF. CDR3 DNA: TGTGCCAGTAAAGATCGGGGGGGAGACAATCAGCCCCAGCATTTT.

The chain is built from TRBV15 and TRBJ2-3; 7 bases fit TRBD1. This CDR3 region has 15 residues. CDR1 is LNHNV, CDR2 YYDKDF, per germline (reference sequence). V lost 1 base, J lost 2 bases, and 3 bases stayed unmatched. CDR3 sequence: CATSRGTGATDTQYF. CDR3 coding DNA: TGTGCCACCAGCAGAGGGACAGGAGCCACAGATACGCAGTATTTT. The full variable domain, in which reference TRBV15 and TRBJ2-3 provide the parts outside the CDR3, is DAMVIQNPRYQVTQFGKPVTLSCSQTLNHNVMYWYQQKSSQAPKLLFHYYDKDFNNEADTPDNFQSRRPNTSFCFLDIRSPGLGDTAMYLCATSRGTGATDTQYFGPGTRLTVL.

The chain is built from TRBV20-1 and TRBJ2-5; 10 bases are a match to TRBD1. The germline V gene has CDR1 DFQATT and CDR2 SNEGSKA (reference sequence). The V gene end was trimmed by 6 bases and the J gene end by 5 bases; junction bases not matched to a gene: 9. CDR3 size: 14 residues. The CDR3, as DNA: TGCAGTGCCACCGGGACAGGGGAAGGGGAGACCCAGTACTTC. It translates to CSATGTGEGETQYF.

The rearrangement uses TRBV15 and TRBJ2-5; D may be TRBD1 (7 bases). Trimming took 0 bases from V and 1 from J, leaving 12 bases between them. CDR1 and CDR2 from the germline V gene are LNHNV and YYDKDF (reference sequence). This CDR3 has 16 amino acids. CDR3 in DNA: TGTGCCACCAGCAGAGAGGGCAGGGGGGTCCAAGAGACCCAGTACTTC. Protein product: CATSREGRGVQETQYF.

J is TRBJ2-3 and V is TRBV24-1; TRBD1 aligns across 9 bases. In germline, CDR1 is KGHDR, CDR2 SFDVKD. J lost 2 bases, V lost 3 bases, and 5 bases had no gene match. The CDR3 consists of 16 residues. The CDR3 loop is CATSDRDRDLTDTQYF. In nucleotides, the CDR3 is TGTGCCACCAGTGATCGGGACAGGGATCTCACAGATACGCAGTATTTT.

V gene TRBV7-2 combines with J gene TRBJ1-2, with 12 bases lining up with TRBD1. Trimming removed 4 bases from V and 8 bases from J; junction bases left unmatched: 17. In germline, CDR1 is SGHTA, CDR2 FQGNSA. This CDR3 is 18 amino acids long. DNA of the CDR3: TGTGCCAGCAGCTCCTACGGGGGGACAGGGGGCTTCTCGAGCGGCTACACCTTC. It is translated as CASSSYGGTGGFSSGYTF.

The chain combines TRBV30 with TRBJ1-1; 11 bases align to TRBD1. Germline V CDR1 and CDR2: GTSNPN, SVGIG (reference sequence). V shed 3 bases, J shed 6 bases, and the junction held 9 bases outside the gene matches. The CDR3 spans 15 residues. The CDR3 sequence is CAWRQSGTGGPEAFF. The CDR3 DNA reads TGTGCCTGGAGACAATCTGGGACAGGGGGGCCTGAAGCTTTCTTT.

V and J are TRBV19 and TRBJ1-5; no definite D call. Germline assignment: CDR1 LNHDA and CDR2 SQIVND (reference sequence). Trimming took off 0 bases at V and 4 bases at J, with 10 bases between the two ends. This CDR3 has 15 residues. The CDR3 coding sequence is TGTGCCAGTAGTATAGATATGGGGTTAAATCAGCCCCAGCATTTT. Amino acids: CASSIDMGLNQPQHF.

The chain employs TRBV6-2 or TRBV6-3 and TRBJ1-5, with D uncertain. This CDR3 has 16 amino acids. The V and J ends lost 5 bases and 1 base respectively, with 15 bases between them. Germline values: CDR1 MNHEY, CDR2 SVGEGT. Here the CDR3 DNA reads TGTGCCAGCAGTCCGAGGAGAGTGGGGAGCAATCAGCCCCAGCATTTT. Its protein product is CASSPRRVGSNQPQHF.

V gene TRBV20-1 combines with J gene TRBJ1-4; D uncertain. CDR3 length: 13 amino acids. The V gene lost 6 bases and the J gene lost 4 bases, with 12 bases spanning the gap. From germline, CDR1 is DFQATT and CDR2 SNEGSKA (reference sequence). This CDR3 is CSAPRQSNEKLFF. The CDR3 bases are TGCAGTGCCCCCCGGCAGAGTAATGAAAAACTGTTTTTT.

In this sample, this clonotype turned up a few times. The chain links TRBV5-4 to TRBJ1-2; no reliable D call. Trimming took off 4 bases at V and 9 bases at J, with 19 bases between the two ends. The germline CDR1 and CDR2 sequences are SGHNT and YYREEE (reference sequence). The CDR3 sequence is 14 residues long. The CDR3 DNA sequence: TGTGCCAGCAGCCTAGGACCCCTTGGGTCCAGCTACACCTTC. This gives the protein CASSLGPLGSSYTF. Full variable domain (remainder filled in from reference TRBV5-4 and TRBJ1-2): ETGVTQSPTHLIKTRGQQVTLRCSSQSGHNTVSWYQQALGQGPQFIFQYYREEENGRGNFPPRFSGLQFPNYSSELNVNALELDDSALYLCASSLGPLGSSYTFGSGTRLTVV.

In its sample, this clonotype was seen a few times. This chain joins TRBV24-1 and TRBJ1-5; no clear D. Germline-derived CDR1 and CDR2 are KGHDR and SFDVKD. V was cut by 0 bases and J by 5 bases, with 13 bases left in between. The CDR3 has 16 amino acids. The CDR3: CATSDLKEPADQPQHF. The CDR3 DNA reads TGTGCCACCAGTGATTTGAAGGAACCCGCCGATCAGCCCCAGCATTTT.

The V gene is TRBV11-2, the J gene TRBJ1-2; no clear D gene. The germline CDR1 and CDR2 sequences are SGHAT and FQNNGV. This CDR3 has 13 amino acids. V lost 2 bases and J lost 7, with 11 bases in between. This CDR3 is CASSLSQDFGYTF. CDR3 DNA: TGTGCCAGCAGCTTATCGCAGGATTTTGGCTACACCTTC.

This chain connects TRBV29-1 to TRBJ2-2; 10 nucleotides match TRBD1. Trimming at V came to 6 bases and at J to 7 bases, leaving 8 bases not matched to a gene. The CDR3 sequence is 14 residues long. Germline V lookup: CDR1 SQVTM, CDR2 ANQGSEA. The CDR3 DNA is TGCAGCGTCTCGACAGGGGGCGCGTTCGGGGAGCTGTTTTTT. Its translation is CSVSTGGAFGELFF.

The V call is TRBV30, the J call TRBJ2-3, with 7 bases identical to TRBD2. The CDR3 is 14 residues long. Germline V gene sequence: CDR1 GTSNPN, CDR2 SVGIG (reference sequence). J lost 5 bases, V lost 1 base, and 6 bases had no gene match. The CDR3 region is CAWSALAVIDTQYF. Written as DNA, the CDR3 is TGTGCCTGGAGTGCGCTAGCGGTTATAGATACGCAGTATTTT.

The rearrangement joins TRBV27 to TRBJ1-5; possibly TRBD1 for D (5 bases). Trimming took 5 bases from V and 7 from J, leaving 18 bases between them. The CDR3 extends over 15 amino acids. Germline CDR1 MNHEY, CDR2 SMNVEV (reference sequence). The CDR3: CASSAGTGRGQPQHF. Written as DNA, the CDR3 is TGTGCCAGCAGTGCGGGAACGGGACGTGGCCAGCCCCAGCATTTT.

The chain is built from TRBV21-1 and TRBJ2-1; the D call in the table, TRBD1, was not verified against the DNA. TRBV21-1 constitutes a pseudogene. This CDR3 contains 16 residues. The CDR3 protein is CASSRGAAPLYNEQFF. The CDR3 DNA follows: TGTGCCAGCAGCAGGGGGGCGGCGCCCCTCTACAATGAGCAGTTCTTC.

Here the CDR3 reads CASSRDRAETQYF. DNA for the CDR3: TGTGCCAGCTCACGGGACAGGGCAGAGACCCAGTACTTC. The chain joins TRBV18 to TRBJ2-5; 9 bases fit TRBD1. The CDR3 is 13 amino acids. CDR1 and CDR2 (germline): KGHSH, LQKENI. J lost 4 bases, V lost 4 bases, and 1 base had no gene match.

This rearrangement joins TRBV7-2 to TRBJ1-2; D remains unclear. CDR3 length equals 13 residues. V lost 1 base to trimming and J lost 7 bases, with 10 bases between them. Germline V lookup: CDR1 SGHTA, CDR2 FQGNSA. The DNA of the CDR3 is TGTGCCAGCAGCTTAGGTCAAAGGTTTGGCTACACCTTC. Protein product: CASSLGQRFGYTF.

The rearrangement uses TRBV5-6 and TRBJ1-2; maybe TRBD1 (5 bases). The ends were cut back, 4 bases at V and 3 bases at J, with 13 bases in the middle. CDR1 and CDR2 (germline): SGHDT, YYEEEE. The CDR3 contains 14 residues. The CDR3 region has the DNA TGTGCCAGCAGCCGGGGGGGGATCTACTATGGCTACACCTTC. Its protein is CASSRGGIYYGYTF.

Only a few counts were recorded for this clonotype. V usage is TRBV5-1 and J usage is TRBJ2-5; D may be TRBD2 (5 bases). The CDR3 length is 15 residues. From germline, CDR1 is SGHRS and CDR2 YFSETQ. The V gene lost 0 bases and the J gene lost 2 bases, with 11 bases spanning the gap. CDR3 in amino acids: CASSLDGRGQETQYF. The CDR3 DNA sequence: TGCGCCAGCAGCTTGGATGGACGGGGACAAGAGACCCAGTACTTC. The whole variable domain, filled in from reference TRBV5-1 and TRBJ2-5, reads KAGVTQTPRYLIKTRGQQVTLSCSPISGHRSVSWYQQTPGQGLQFLFEYFSETQRNKGNFPGRFSGRQFSNSRSEMNVSTLELGDSALYLCASSLDGRGQETQYFGPGTRLLVL.

The chain links TRBV12-3 or TRBV12-4 to TRBJ1-6; 8 bases are shared with TRBD1. The length of the CDR3 is 14 residues. Trimming at V came to 4 bases and at J to 11 bases, leaving 7 bases not matched to a gene. In nucleotides, the CDR3 is TGTGCCAGCAGTTGGGGACAGGTTGGTGCACCCCTCCACTTT. Encoded protein: CASSWGQVGAPLHF.

This clonotype turned up a few times. J is TRBJ1-5 and V is TRBV7-8; 11 bases fit TRBD1. CDR3 length: 15 amino acids. Germline assignment: CDR1 SGHVS and CDR2 FQNEAQ. J gave up 6 bases and V 1 base, and 2 bases lay outside the gene matches. CDR3 sequence reads: CASSLDGTGGQPQHF. The CDR3 region has the DNA TGTGCCAGCAGCTTAGACGGGACAGGGGGTCAGCCCCAGCATTTT.

The chain has TRBV6-2 or TRBV6-3 and TRBJ2-5, with D possibly matching TRBD2 (6 bases). Looked up from germline, CDR1 is MNHEY and CDR2 is SVGEGT. This CDR3 has 15 residues. V dropped 7 bases and J dropped 2 bases, with 17 bases sitting between them. In DNA form, the CDR3 reads TGTGCCAGCACCCTTCCGGGACTGATACAAGAGACCCAGTACTTC. This gives the protein CASTLPGLIQETQYF.